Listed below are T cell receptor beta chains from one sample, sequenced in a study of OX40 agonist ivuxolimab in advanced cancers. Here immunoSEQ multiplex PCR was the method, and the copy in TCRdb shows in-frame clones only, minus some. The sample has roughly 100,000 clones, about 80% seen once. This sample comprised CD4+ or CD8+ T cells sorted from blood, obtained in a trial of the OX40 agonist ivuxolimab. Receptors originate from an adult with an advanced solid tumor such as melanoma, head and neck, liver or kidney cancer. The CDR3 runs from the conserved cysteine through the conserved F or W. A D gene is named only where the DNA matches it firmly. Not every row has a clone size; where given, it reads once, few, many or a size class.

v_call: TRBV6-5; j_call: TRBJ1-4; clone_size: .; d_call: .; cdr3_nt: TGTGCCAGCAGTTACTCGAGTGGAGGAAAACTGTTTTTT; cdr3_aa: CASSYSSGGKLFF
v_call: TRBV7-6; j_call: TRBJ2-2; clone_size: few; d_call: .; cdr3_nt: TGTGCCAGCAGCTTAGTCAGCTCGAACACCGGGGAGCTGTTTTTT; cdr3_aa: CASSLVSSNTGELFF
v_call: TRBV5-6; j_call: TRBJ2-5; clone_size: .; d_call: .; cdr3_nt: TGTGCCAGCAGCCTAGCCTCACAGGAAGAGACCCAGTACTTC; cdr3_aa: CASSLASQEETQYF
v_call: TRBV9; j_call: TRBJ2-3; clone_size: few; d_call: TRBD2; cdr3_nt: TGTGCCAGCAGCCAAACTAGCGGGGGGGTAAGGGCAGATACGCAGTATTTT; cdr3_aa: CASSQTSGGVRADTQYF
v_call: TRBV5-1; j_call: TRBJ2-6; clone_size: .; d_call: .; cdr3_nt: TGCGCCAGCAGCGGGGGCAACTCTGGGGCCAACGTCCTGACTTTC; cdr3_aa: CASSGGNSGANVLTF
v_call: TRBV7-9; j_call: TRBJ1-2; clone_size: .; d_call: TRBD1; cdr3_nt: TGTGCCAGCTTCCGCCGGGACAGGGGATACCACTATGGCTACACCTTC; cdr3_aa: CASFRRDRGYHYGYTF
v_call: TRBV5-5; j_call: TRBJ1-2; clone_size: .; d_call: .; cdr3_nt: TGTGCCAGCAGCTTTGACGGACTTTATGGCTACACCTTC; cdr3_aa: CASSFDGLYGYTF
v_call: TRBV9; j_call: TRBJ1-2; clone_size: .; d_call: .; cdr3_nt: TGTGCCAGCAGCGTAGACAGGAGCTATGGCTACACCTTC; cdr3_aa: CASSVDRSYGYTF
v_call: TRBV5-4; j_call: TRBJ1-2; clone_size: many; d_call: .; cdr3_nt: TGTGCCACCCGACGGGGAGCTTCTGACTATGGCTACACCTTC; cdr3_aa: CATRRGASDYGYTF
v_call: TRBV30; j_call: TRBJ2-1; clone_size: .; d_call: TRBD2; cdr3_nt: TGTGCCTGGAGTGTAACTAGCGGATACAATGAGCAGTTCTTC; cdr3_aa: CAWSVTSGYNEQFF
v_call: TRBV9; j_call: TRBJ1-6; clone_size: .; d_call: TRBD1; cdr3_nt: TGTGCCAGCAGCACCGGACCGGGACAGACTTCACCCCTCCACTTT; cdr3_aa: CASSTGPGQTSPLHF
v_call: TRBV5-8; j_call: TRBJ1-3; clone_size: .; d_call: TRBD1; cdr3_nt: TGTGCCAGCAGCTACCGGGACAGGGGAAACACCATATATTTT; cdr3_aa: CASSYRDRGNTIYF
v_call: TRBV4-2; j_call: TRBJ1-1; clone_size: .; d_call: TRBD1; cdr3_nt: TGTGCCAGCAGCCGCCCCGGGACAGTAAACACTGAAGCTTTCTTT; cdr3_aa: CASSRPGTVNTEAFF
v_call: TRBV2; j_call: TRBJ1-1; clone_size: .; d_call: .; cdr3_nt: TGTGCCAGCACCCAGCAGGGGCGAACTGAAGCTTTCTTT; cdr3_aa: CASTQQGRTEAFF
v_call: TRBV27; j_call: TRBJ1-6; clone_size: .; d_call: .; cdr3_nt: TGTGCCAGCAGTTTAAAATGGGACAATTCACCCCTCCACTTT; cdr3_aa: CASSLKWDNSPLHF
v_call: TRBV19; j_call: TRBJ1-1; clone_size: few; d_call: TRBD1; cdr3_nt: TGTGCCAGTAGTATCGGGGCACAGGGGTCCACTGAAGCTTTCTTT; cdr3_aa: CASSIGAQGSTEAFF
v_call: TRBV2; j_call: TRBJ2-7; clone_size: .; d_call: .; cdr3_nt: TGTGCCAGCATCTCCCGGGACGCTAGCTCCTACGAGCAGTACTTC; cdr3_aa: CASISRDASSYEQYF
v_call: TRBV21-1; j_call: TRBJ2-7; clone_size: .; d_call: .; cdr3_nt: TGTGCCAGCAAGGTGGGGGACGATGACTACGAGCAGTACTTC; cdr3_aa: CASKVGDDDYEQYF
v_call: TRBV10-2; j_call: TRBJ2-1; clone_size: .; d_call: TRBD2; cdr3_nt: TGCGCCAGCGGTGAACTAGCGGGATACAATGAGCAGTTCTTC; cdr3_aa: CASGELAGYNEQFF
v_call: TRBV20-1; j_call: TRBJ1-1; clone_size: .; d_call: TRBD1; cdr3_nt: TGCAGTGCTACGACAGGGAATGAAGCTTTCTTT; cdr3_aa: CSATTGNEAFF
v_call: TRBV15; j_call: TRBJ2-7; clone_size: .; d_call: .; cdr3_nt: TGTGCCACCAGCAGAGATCCAGGGCGGTACGAGCAGTACTTC; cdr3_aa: CATSRDPGRYEQYF
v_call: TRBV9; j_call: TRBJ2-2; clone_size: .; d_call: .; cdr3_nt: TGTGCCAGCACTGGAGAGGCAGCCCGACGGGAGCTGTTTTTT; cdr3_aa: CASTGEAARRELFF
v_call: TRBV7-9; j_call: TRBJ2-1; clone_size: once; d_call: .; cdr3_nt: TGTGCCAGCAGCTTAGCCAGCGGGCGCTACAATGAGCAGTTCTTC; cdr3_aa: CASSLASGRYNEQFF